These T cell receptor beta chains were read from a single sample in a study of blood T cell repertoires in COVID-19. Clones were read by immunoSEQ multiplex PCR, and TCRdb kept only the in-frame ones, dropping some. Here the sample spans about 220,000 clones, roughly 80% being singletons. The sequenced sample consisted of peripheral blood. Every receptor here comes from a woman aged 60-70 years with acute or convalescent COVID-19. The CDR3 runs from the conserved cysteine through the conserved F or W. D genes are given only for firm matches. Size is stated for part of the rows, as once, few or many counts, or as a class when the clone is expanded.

CDR3nt: TGTGCCATCAGCGGGGAGACCACAGATACGCAGTATTTT
CDR3aa: CAISGETTDTQYF
d_gene: .
j_gene: TRBJ2-3
abundance: .
v_gene: TRBV10-3

CDR3nt: TGCGCCAGCAGCCCCGTCTCCGGGACAGGGGGTTCACCCCTCCACTTT
CDR3aa: CASSPVSGTGGSPLHF
d_gene: TRBD1
j_gene: TRBJ1-6
abundance: .
v_gene: TRBV5-1

CDR3nt: TGTGCCAGCACGACAGGGGCGAGCTATGGCTACACCTTC
CDR3aa: CASTTGASYGYTF
d_gene: TRBD1
j_gene: TRBJ1-2
abundance: .
v_gene: TRBV7-2

CDR3nt: TGTGCCTGGAGTGTTCAGGGCAATCAGCCCCAGCATTTT
CDR3aa: CAWSVQGNQPQHF
d_gene: .
j_gene: TRBJ1-5
abundance: .
v_gene: TRBV30

CDR3nt: TGTGCCAGCAGCCCGTCGGGGGGCTGGGAAAAACTGTTTTTT
CDR3aa: CASSPSGGWEKLFF
d_gene: .
j_gene: TRBJ1-4
abundance: .
v_gene: TRBV3-1/TRBV3-2

CDR3nt: TGTGCCAGCAGCATACGGACTAGCGGGGGACAGACCCAGTACTTC
CDR3aa: CASSIRTSGGQTQYF
d_gene: TRBD2
j_gene: TRBJ2-5
abundance: .
v_gene: TRBV7-9

CDR3nt: TGTGCCAGCAGCCCACAGCTGTCAGTTAATGAAAAACTGTTTTTT
CDR3aa: CASSPQLSVNEKLFF
d_gene: .
j_gene: TRBJ1-4
abundance: .
v_gene: TRBV7-8

CDR3nt: TGTGCCAGCAGTTTCGGAGTCCAAGAGACCCAGTACTTC
CDR3aa: CASSFGVQETQYF
d_gene: .
j_gene: TRBJ2-5
abundance: .
v_gene: TRBV12-3/TRBV12-4

CDR3nt: TGTGCCAGCAGAAAGGTAGAGGGGGCAGGCTATGGCTACACCTTC
CDR3aa: CASRKVEGAGYGYTF
d_gene: TRBD1
j_gene: TRBJ1-2
abundance: .
v_gene: TRBV28

CDR3nt: TGTGCCAGCAGCCCGATAGAAGATACGCAGTATTTT
CDR3aa: CASSPIEDTQYF
d_gene: .
j_gene: TRBJ2-3
abundance: .
v_gene: TRBV7-9

CDR3nt: TGTGCCAGCGCCAGGGGCGGGGGGGCCTCTGAGACCCAGTACTTC
CDR3aa: CASARGGGASETQYF
d_gene: TRBD2
j_gene: TRBJ2-5
abundance: .
v_gene: TRBV11-2

CDR3nt: TGTGCCAGCTCAGGACGCGAGGGAACACAGACCCAGTACTTC
CDR3aa: CASSGREGTQTQYF
d_gene: .
j_gene: TRBJ2-5
abundance: .
v_gene: TRBV18

CDR3nt: TGTGCCAGCAGCCCGGCGGGGGCTACTGAAGCTTTCTTT
CDR3aa: CASSPAGATEAFF
d_gene: .
j_gene: TRBJ1-1
abundance: .
v_gene: TRBV7-2

CDR3nt: TGTGCCAGCAGTTACGACACCTACGAGCAGTACTTC
CDR3aa: CASSYDTYEQYF
d_gene: .
j_gene: TRBJ2-7
abundance: .
v_gene: TRBV5-6

CDR3nt: TGTGCCAGCCAGCGACCGAACTATGGCTACACCTTC
CDR3aa: CASQRPNYGYTF
d_gene: .
j_gene: TRBJ1-2
abundance: .
v_gene: TRBV28

CDR3nt: TGTGCCAGTAGTATTGGGGGGGAGACCCAGTACTTC
CDR3aa: CASSIGGETQYF
d_gene: .
j_gene: TRBJ2-5
abundance: .
v_gene: TRBV19

CDR3nt: TGTGCCAGCAGCCACGACAGGGCGAGCTCCTACGAGCAGTACTTC
CDR3aa: CASSHDRASSYEQYF
d_gene: TRBD1
j_gene: TRBJ2-7
abundance: .
v_gene: TRBV6-6

CDR3nt: TGTGCCAGCAGCTTACAGGGAAAAGAAGCTTTCTTT
CDR3aa: CASSLQGKEAFF
d_gene: .
j_gene: TRBJ1-1
abundance: once
v_gene: TRBV7-9

CDR3nt: TGTGCCAGCAGTCGGAGTGGGGGCGAGGGCTATGGCTACACCTTC
CDR3aa: CASSRSGGEGYGYTF
d_gene: .
j_gene: TRBJ1-2
abundance: .
v_gene: TRBV7-9

CDR3nt: TGTGCCAGCAGTTACATGACAGGGCGGATGAACACTGAAGCTTTCTTT
CDR3aa: CASSYMTGRMNTEAFF
d_gene: TRBD1
j_gene: TRBJ1-1
abundance: .
v_gene: TRBV6-2/TRBV6-3

CDR3nt: TGTGCCAGCAGTTACTCGGTCCTAAATGAGCAGTTCTTC
CDR3aa: CASSYSVLNEQFF
d_gene: .
j_gene: TRBJ2-1
abundance: .
v_gene: TRBV6-2/TRBV6-3

CDR3nt: TGTGCCAGCAGTTTTCGTGTAGAGACCCAGTACTTC
CDR3aa: CASSFRVETQYF
d_gene: .
j_gene: TRBJ2-5
abundance: .
v_gene: TRBV12-3/TRBV12-4

CDR3nt: TGTGCCAGCGGAGTTGGGGACAGCTCCTACGAGCAGTACTTC
CDR3aa: CASGVGDSSYEQYF
d_gene: TRBD1
j_gene: TRBJ2-7
abundance: .
v_gene: TRBV7-2

CDR3nt: TGTGCCAGCAGCAAGGGGGGACAGGGGGCTATCACCGGGGAGCTGTTTTTT
CDR3aa: CASSKGGQGAITGELFF
d_gene: .
j_gene: TRBJ2-2
abundance: .
v_gene: TRBV21-1

CDR3nt: TGCAGCGCGGAGGTCACAGCGAACACTGAAGCTTTCTTT
CDR3aa: CSAEVTANTEAFF
d_gene: .
j_gene: TRBJ1-1
abundance: .
v_gene: TRBV29-1

CDR3nt: TGTGCCAGCAGCTTAGGCGGTCGGAACAATGAGCAGTTCTTC
CDR3aa: CASSLGGRNNEQFF
d_gene: .
j_gene: TRBJ2-1
abundance: .
v_gene: TRBV11-2

CDR3nt: TGTGCCAGCAGCTTTCGGACACGGACTGAGCAGTTCTTC
CDR3aa: CASSFRTRTEQFF
d_gene: .
j_gene: TRBJ2-1
abundance: once
v_gene: TRBV13

CDR3nt: TGTGCCAGCAGCCCAGTGGACAGGGCCCTATCTGGCTACACCTTC
CDR3aa: CASSPVDRALSGYTF
d_gene: TRBD1
j_gene: TRBJ1-2
abundance: .
v_gene: TRBV14

CDR3nt: TGTGCCTGGAGTCTAACTAACTATGGCTACACCTTC
CDR3aa: CAWSLTNYGYTF
d_gene: .
j_gene: TRBJ1-2
abundance: .
v_gene: TRBV30

CDR3nt: TGCATTTCCGGACAGAACACTGAAGCTTTCTTT
CDR3aa: CISGQNTEAFF
d_gene: .
j_gene: TRBJ1-1
abundance: .
v_gene: TRBV20-1

CDR3nt: TGTGCCAGCAGCGTAGGTCATTTTGGCTCTGAAGCTTTCTTT
CDR3aa: CASSVGHFGSEAFF
d_gene: .
j_gene: TRBJ1-1
abundance: .
v_gene: TRBV9

CDR3nt: TGTGCCAGCAGTTACTTCCCGGGGGGAGGCAATGAGCAGTTCTTC
CDR3aa: CASSYFPGGGNEQFF
d_gene: TRBD2
j_gene: TRBJ2-1
abundance: few
v_gene: TRBV6-5

CDR3nt: TGTGCCAGCACGGGGGGGCGGGGCGGGGAGCTGTTTTTT
CDR3aa: CASTGGRGGELFF
d_gene: TRBD2
j_gene: TRBJ2-2
abundance: .
v_gene: TRBV2

CDR3nt: TGTGCCAGCAGTGAAGGCCCCGCACCCCACACTGAAGCTTTCTTT
CDR3aa: CASSEGPAPHTEAFF
d_gene: .
j_gene: TRBJ1-1
abundance: .
v_gene: TRBV25-1

CDR3nt: TGTGCCAGCAGTCGTCAGGGGGAGACCCAGTACTTC
CDR3aa: CASSRQGETQYF
d_gene: .
j_gene: TRBJ2-5
abundance: .
v_gene: TRBV11-1

CDR3nt: TGTGCCAGCAGTTTAGGGGCTATTGGCAATCAGCCCCAGCATTTT
CDR3aa: CASSLGAIGNQPQHF
d_gene: .
j_gene: TRBJ1-5
abundance: .
v_gene: TRBV28

CDR3nt: TGTGCCAGCAGTGAAGTTAGGGGGGGGAAAAACATTCAGTACTTC
CDR3aa: CASSEVRGGKNIQYF
d_gene: .
j_gene: TRBJ2-4
abundance: .
v_gene: TRBV6-1

CDR3nt: TGTGCCAGTAGTGGACAGTTTAACACTGAAGCTTTCTTT
CDR3aa: CASSGQFNTEAFF
d_gene: .
j_gene: TRBJ1-1
abundance: .
v_gene: TRBV19

CDR3nt: TGTGCCAGCAGCGTAGTACCGGGGGGCACAGATACGCAGTATTTT
CDR3aa: CASSVVPGGTDTQYF
d_gene: .
j_gene: TRBJ2-3
abundance: .
v_gene: TRBV9

CDR3nt: TGTGCCAGCAGCCAAGCCGACAGGGGAAGAACCTTC
CDR3aa: CASSQADRGRTF
d_gene: TRBD1
j_gene: TRBJ1-2
abundance: .
v_gene: TRBV3-1/TRBV3-2

CDR3nt: TGTGCCAGCAGAATACTCGGAGGGGGCCCCCTCCACTTT
CDR3aa: CASRILGGGPLHF
d_gene: TRBD1
j_gene: TRBJ1-6
abundance: .
v_gene: TRBV12-3/TRBV12-4

CDR3nt: TGTGCCAGCAGCTTACGGCCTAGCGGGGGGGCCAAAGCAGATACGCAGTATTTT
CDR3aa: CASSLRPSGGAKADTQYF
d_gene: TRBD2
j_gene: TRBJ2-3
abundance: .
v_gene: TRBV7-2

CDR3nt: TGCGCCAGCAGTTTCACTAGCGGCACAGATACGCAGTATTTT
CDR3aa: CASSFTSGTDTQYF
d_gene: TRBD2
j_gene: TRBJ2-3
abundance: .
v_gene: TRBV5-1

CDR3nt: TGTGCCAGCAGCCAAGATAACACCCAGGGAAGGACTGAAGCTTTCTTT
CDR3aa: CASSQDNTQGRTEAFF
d_gene: .
j_gene: TRBJ1-1
abundance: .
v_gene: TRBV4-2

CDR3nt: TGTGCCAGCAGCGTACAGGGATACGAGCAGTACTTC
CDR3aa: CASSVQGYEQYF
d_gene: .
j_gene: TRBJ2-7
abundance: .
v_gene: TRBV11-2

CDR3nt: TGTGCCAGCAGCTCTTGGACCCTCGCGGGCAACACTGAAGCTTTCTTT
CDR3aa: CASSSWTLAGNTEAFF
d_gene: .
j_gene: TRBJ1-1
abundance: .
v_gene: TRBV11-2

CDR3nt: TGCGCCAGCAGCTCGCGTACCGGGGACAATGAGCAGTTCTTC
CDR3aa: CASSSRTGDNEQFF
d_gene: .
j_gene: TRBJ2-1
abundance: .
v_gene: TRBV5-1

CDR3nt: TGTGCCAGCTCACCAATTAGACAGGGGCCGAGCTCTGGAAACACCATATATTTT
CDR3aa: CASSPIRQGPSSGNTIYF
d_gene: TRBD1
j_gene: TRBJ1-3
abundance: once
v_gene: TRBV18

CDR3nt: TGTGCCAGCAGCTATTCACGGGGGTCCGGGGAGCTGTTTTTT
CDR3aa: CASSYSRGSGELFF
d_gene: .
j_gene: TRBJ2-2
abundance: .
v_gene: TRBV7-2

CDR3nt: TGTGCCAGTAGTAGGGGACTAGCGGGGGGTCGAGGGGTTTACAATGAGCAGTTCTTC
CDR3aa: CASSRGLAGGRGVYNEQFF
d_gene: TRBD2
j_gene: TRBJ2-1
abundance: .
v_gene: TRBV19

CDR3nt: TGTGCCTGGTCAGACAGGGGTTGGACGAACACTGAAGCTTTCTTT
CDR3aa: CAWSDRGWTNTEAFF
d_gene: TRBD1
j_gene: TRBJ1-1
abundance: .
v_gene: TRBV30

CDR3nt: TGTGCCAGCAGGATGAACAGGGAGCCTGGAAACACCATATATTTT
CDR3aa: CASRMNREPGNTIYF
d_gene: .
j_gene: TRBJ1-3
abundance: .
v_gene: TRBV6-5

CDR3nt: TGTGCCAGCAACACCAGGAACTATGGCTACACCTTC
CDR3aa: CASNTRNYGYTF
d_gene: .
j_gene: TRBJ1-2
abundance: .
v_gene: TRBV3-1/TRBV3-2

CDR3nt: TGTGCCAGCAGCTTTCACTTTACAGGGAGCTCTGGAAACACCATATATTTT
CDR3aa: CASSFHFTGSSGNTIYF
d_gene: .
j_gene: TRBJ1-3
abundance: .
v_gene: TRBV11-2

CDR3nt: TGTGCCAGCGTCGACAGGGGGGCCAGACCTGCCTATGGCTACACCTTC
CDR3aa: CASVDRGARPAYGYTF
d_gene: TRBD1
j_gene: TRBJ1-2
abundance: .
v_gene: TRBV7-9

CDR3nt: TGCGCCAGCAGCTTGGGCCCCGGGACAGGTGCCCACTACGAGCAGTACTTC
CDR3aa: CASSLGPGTGAHYEQYF
d_gene: TRBD1
j_gene: TRBJ2-7
abundance: .
v_gene: TRBV5-1

CDR3nt: TGTGCCAGCAGCGTAGGACTAGCGGAGAACTACGAGCAGTACTTC
CDR3aa: CASSVGLAENYEQYF
d_gene: TRBD2
j_gene: TRBJ2-7
abundance: many
v_gene: TRBV9